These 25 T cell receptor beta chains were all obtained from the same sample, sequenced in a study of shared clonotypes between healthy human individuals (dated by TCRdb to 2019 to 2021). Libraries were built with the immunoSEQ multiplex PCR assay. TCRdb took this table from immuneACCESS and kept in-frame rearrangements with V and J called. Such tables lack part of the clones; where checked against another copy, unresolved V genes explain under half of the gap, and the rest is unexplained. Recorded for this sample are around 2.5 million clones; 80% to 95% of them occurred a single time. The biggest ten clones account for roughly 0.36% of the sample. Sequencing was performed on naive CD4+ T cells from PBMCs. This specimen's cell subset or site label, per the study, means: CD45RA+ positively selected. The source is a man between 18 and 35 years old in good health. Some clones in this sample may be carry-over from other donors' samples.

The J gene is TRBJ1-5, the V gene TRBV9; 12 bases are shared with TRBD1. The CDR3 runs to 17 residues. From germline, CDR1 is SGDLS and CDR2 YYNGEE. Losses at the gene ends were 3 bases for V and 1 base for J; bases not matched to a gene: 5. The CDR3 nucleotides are TGTGCCAGCAGCGCCGGGACAGGGGGCTCGAGCAATCAGCCCCAGCATTTT. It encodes CASSAGTGGSSNQPQHF. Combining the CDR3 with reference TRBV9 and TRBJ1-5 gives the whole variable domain DSGVTQTPKHLITATGQRVTLRCSPRSGDLSVYWYQQSLDQGLQFLIQYYNGEERAKGNILERFSAQQFPDLHSELNLSSLELGDSALYFCASSAGTGGSSNQPQHFGDGTRLSIL.

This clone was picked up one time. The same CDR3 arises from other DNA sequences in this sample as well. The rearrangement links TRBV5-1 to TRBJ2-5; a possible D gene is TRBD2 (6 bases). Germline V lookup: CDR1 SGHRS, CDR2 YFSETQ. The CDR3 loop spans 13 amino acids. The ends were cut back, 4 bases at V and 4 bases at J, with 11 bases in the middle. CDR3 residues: CASSPGSGETQYF. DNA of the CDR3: TGCGCCAGCAGCCCCGGTAGCGGAGAGACCCAGTACTTC. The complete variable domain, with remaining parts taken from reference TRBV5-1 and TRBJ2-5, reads KAGVTQTPRYLIKTRGQQVTLSCSPISGHRSVSWYQQTPGQGLQFLFEYFSETQRNKGNFPGRFSGRQFSNSRSEMNVSTLELGDSALYLCASSPGSGETQYFGPGTRLLVL.

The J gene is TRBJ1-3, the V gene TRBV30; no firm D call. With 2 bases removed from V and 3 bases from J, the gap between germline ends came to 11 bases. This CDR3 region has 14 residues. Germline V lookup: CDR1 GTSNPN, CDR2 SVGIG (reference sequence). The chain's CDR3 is CAWSPGSFGNTIYF. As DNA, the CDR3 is TGTGCCTGGAGTCCAGGTTCTTTTGGAAACACCATATATTTT.

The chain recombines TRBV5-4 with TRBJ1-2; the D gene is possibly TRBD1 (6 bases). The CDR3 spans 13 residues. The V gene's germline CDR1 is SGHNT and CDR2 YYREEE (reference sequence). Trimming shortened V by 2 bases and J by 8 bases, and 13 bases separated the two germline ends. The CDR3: CASSFGQGSGYTF. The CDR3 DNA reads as TGTGCCAGCAGCTTTGGTCAGGGGTCCGGCTACACCTTC.

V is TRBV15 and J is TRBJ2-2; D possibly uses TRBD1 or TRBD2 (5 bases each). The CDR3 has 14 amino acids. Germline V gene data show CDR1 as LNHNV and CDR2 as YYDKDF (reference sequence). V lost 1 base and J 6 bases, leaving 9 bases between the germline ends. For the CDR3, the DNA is TGTGCCACCAGCAGAGGGGACCTCTCCGGGGAGCTGTTTTTT. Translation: CATSRGDLSGELFF. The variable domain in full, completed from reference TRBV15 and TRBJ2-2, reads DAMVIQNPRYQVTQFGKPVTLSCSQTLNHNVMYWYQQKSSQAPKLLFHYYDKDFNNEADTPDNFQSRRPNTSFCFLDIRSPGLGDTAMYLCATSRGDLSGELFFGEGSRLTVL.

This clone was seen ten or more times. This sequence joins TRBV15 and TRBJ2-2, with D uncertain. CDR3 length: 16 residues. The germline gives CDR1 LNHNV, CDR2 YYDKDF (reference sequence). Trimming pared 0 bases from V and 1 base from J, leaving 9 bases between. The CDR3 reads CATSREVILNTGELFF. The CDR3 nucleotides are TGTGCCACCAGCAGAGAAGTAATCTTGAACACCGGGGAGCTGTTTTTT. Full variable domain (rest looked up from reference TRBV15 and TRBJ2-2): DAMVIQNPRYQVTQFGKPVTLSCSQTLNHNVMYWYQQKSSQAPKLLFHYYDKDFNNEADTPDNFQSRRPNTSFCFLDIRSPGLGDTAMYLCATSREVILNTGELFFGEGSRLTVL.

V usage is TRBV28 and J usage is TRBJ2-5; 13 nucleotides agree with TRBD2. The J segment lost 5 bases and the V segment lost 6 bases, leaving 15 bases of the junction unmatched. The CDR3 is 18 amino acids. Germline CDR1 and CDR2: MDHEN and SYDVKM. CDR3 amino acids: CASSPLHGLAGAGETQYF. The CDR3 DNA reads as TGTGCCAGCAGCCCCCTACATGGACTAGCGGGAGCTGGGGAGACCCAGTACTTC.

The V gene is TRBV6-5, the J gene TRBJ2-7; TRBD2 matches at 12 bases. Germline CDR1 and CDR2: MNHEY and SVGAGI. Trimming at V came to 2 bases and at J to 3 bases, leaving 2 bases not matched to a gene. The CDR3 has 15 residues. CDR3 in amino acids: CASSYGLAGYYEQYF. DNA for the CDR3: TGTGCCAGCAGTTACGGACTAGCGGGGTACTACGAGCAGTACTTC.

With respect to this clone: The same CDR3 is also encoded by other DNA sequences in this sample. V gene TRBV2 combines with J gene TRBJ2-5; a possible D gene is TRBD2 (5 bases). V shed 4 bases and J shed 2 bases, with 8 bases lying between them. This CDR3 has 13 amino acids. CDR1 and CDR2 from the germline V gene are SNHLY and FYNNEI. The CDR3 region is CASSGGGQETQYF. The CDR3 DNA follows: TGTGCCAGCAGTGGAGGAGGACAAGAGACCCAGTACTTC.

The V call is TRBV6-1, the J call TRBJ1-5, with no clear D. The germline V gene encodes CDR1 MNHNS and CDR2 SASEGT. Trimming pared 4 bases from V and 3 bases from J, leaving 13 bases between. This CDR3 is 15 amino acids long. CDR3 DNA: TGTGCCAGCAGTGCTCGACAAGGTTACAATCAGCCCCAGCATTTT. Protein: CASSARQGYNQPQHF.

CDR3 coding DNA: TGTGCCAGCAGCTTGCGCAGAGAACTAGCCAAAAACATTCAGTACTTC. Protein product: CASSLRRELAKNIQYF. V usage is TRBV5-6 and J usage is TRBJ2-4; D is uncertain. Trimming removed 1 base from V and 0 bases from J, with 11 bases in between. CDR1 is SGHDT and CDR2 is YYEEEE in the germline V gene. The CDR3 length is 16 residues.

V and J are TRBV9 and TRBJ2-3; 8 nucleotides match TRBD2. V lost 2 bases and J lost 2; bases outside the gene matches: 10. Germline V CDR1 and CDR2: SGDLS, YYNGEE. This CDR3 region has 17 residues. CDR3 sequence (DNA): TGTGCCAGCAGCGTGAGGGGCGGGAGGCCTTACACAGATACGCAGTATTTT. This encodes CASSVRGGRPYTDTQYF.

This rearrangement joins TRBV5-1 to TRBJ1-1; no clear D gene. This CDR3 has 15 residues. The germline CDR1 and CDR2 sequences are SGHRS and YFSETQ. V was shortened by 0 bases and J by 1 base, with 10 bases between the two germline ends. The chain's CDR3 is CASSLVSTQNTEAFF. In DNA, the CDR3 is TGCGCCAGCAGCTTGGTTTCCACCCAGAACACTGAAGCTTTCTTT.

The CDR3 DNA is TGCGCCAGCAGCTTGGACGGGTACAAAAACATTCAGTACTTC. Translated, it gives CASSLDGYKNIQYF. The chain recombines TRBV5-1 with TRBJ2-4; D unclear. V lost 0 bases and J 3 bases, leaving 7 bases between the germline ends. Per germline, CDR1 SGHRS and CDR2 YFSETQ. This CDR3 comprises 14 residues.

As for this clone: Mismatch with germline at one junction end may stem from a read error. The DNA for the CDR3 is TGTGCCAGCAGTACCACTTTTGACCCCTCCTTT. Translation: CASSTTFDPSF. V gene TRBV28 combines with J gene TRBJ1-1; D unclear. Germline V gives CDR1 MDHEN, CDR2 SYDVKM. The CDR3 extends over 11 amino acids.

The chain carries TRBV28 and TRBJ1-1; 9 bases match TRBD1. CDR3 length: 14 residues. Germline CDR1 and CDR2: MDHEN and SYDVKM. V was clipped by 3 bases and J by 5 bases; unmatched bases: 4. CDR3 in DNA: TGTGCCAGCAGTTTGGGACAGGGCATGACTGAAGCTTTCTTT. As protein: CASSLGQGMTEAFF.

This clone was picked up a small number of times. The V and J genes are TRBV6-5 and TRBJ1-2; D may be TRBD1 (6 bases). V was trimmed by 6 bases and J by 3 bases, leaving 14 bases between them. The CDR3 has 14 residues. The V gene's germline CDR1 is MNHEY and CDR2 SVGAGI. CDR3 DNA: TGTGCCAGCAGGCGACAAGGGGGATACTATGGCTACACCTTC. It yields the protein CASRRQGGYYGYTF.

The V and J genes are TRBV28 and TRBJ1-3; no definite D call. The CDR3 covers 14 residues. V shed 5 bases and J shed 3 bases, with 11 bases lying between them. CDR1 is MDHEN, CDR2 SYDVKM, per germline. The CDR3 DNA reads TGTGCCAGCAGTACAAGACGCGATGGAAACACCATATATTTT. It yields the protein CASSTRRDGNTIYF. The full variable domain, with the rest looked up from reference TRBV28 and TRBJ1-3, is DVKVTQSSRYLVKRTGEKVFLECVQDMDHENMFWYRQDPGLGLRLIYFSYDVKMKEKGDIPEGYSVSREKKERFSLILESASTNQTSMYLCASSTRRDGNTIYFGEGSWLTVV.

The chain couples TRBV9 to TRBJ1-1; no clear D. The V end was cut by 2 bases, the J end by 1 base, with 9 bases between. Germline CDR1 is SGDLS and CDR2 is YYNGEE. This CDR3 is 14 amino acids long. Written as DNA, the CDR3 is TGTGCCAGCAGCGTTAGTCTGGGGAACACTGAAGCTTTCTTT. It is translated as CASSVSLGNTEAFF.

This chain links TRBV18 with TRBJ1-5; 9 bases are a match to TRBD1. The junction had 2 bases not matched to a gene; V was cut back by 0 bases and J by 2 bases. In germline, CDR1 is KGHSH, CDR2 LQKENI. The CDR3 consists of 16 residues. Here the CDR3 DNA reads TGTGCCAGCTCACCACCGGGACAGGGTCGCAATCAGCCCCAGCATTTT. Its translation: CASSPPGQGRNQPQHF. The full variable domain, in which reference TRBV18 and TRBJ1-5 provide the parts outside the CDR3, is NAGVMQNPRHLVRRRGQEARLRCSPMKGHSHVYWYRQLPEEGLKFMVYLQKENIIDESGMPKERFSAEFPKEGPSILRIQQVVRGDSAAYFCASSPPGQGRNQPQHFGDGTRLSIL.

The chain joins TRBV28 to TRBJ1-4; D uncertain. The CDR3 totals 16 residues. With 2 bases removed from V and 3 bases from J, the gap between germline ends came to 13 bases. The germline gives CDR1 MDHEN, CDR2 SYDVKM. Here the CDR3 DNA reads TGTGCCAGCAGTTTAGGAAGAGCTGCGGCTAATGAAAAACTGTTTTTT. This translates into CASSLGRAAANEKLFF.

DNA for the CDR3: TGTGCCATCAGCGCGGGGACAGGCAACCAAGAGACCCAGTACTTC. It codes for CAISAGTGNQETQYF. The chain couples TRBV10-3 to TRBJ2-5, with 8 nucleotides matching TRBD1. Germline trimming cut 6 bases from V and 0 bases from J; bases unmatched to any gene: 6. This CDR3 comprises 15 residues. Germline V CDR1 and CDR2: ENHRY, SYGVKD.

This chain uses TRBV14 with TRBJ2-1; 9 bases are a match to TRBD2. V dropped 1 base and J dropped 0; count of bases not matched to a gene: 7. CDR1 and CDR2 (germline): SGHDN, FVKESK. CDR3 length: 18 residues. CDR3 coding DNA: TGTGCCAGCAGCCAAGCGCGGGGGGGACCCCGCTCCTACAATGAGCAGTTCTTC. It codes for CASSQARGGPRSYNEQFF.

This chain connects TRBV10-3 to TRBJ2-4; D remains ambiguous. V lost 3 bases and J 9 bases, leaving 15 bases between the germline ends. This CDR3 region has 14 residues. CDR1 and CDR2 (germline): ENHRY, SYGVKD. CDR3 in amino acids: CAISEGLAIGIQYF. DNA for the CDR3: TGTGCCATCAGTGAAGGCCTCGCCATAGGCATTCAGTACTTC.

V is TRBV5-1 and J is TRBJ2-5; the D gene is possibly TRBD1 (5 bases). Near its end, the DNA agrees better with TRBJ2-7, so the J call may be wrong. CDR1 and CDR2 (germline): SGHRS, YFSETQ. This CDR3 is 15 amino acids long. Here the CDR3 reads CASSSAPQGSYEQYF. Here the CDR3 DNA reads TGCGCCAGCAGCTCCGCCCCCCAGGGCTCCTACGAGCAGTACTTC.